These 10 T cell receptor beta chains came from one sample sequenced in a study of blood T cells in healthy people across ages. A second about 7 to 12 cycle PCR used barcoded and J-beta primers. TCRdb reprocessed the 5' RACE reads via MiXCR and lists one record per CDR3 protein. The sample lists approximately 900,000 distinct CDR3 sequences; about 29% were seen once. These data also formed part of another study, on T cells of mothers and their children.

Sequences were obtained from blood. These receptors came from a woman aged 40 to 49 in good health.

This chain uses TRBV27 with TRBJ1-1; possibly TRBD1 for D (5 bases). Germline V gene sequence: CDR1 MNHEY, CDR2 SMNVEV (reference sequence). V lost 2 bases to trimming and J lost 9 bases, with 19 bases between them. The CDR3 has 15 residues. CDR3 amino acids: CASSLSPPDDRKAFF. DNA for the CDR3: TGTGCCAGCAGTTTAAGCCCCCCCGACGACAGAAAAGCTTTCTTT.

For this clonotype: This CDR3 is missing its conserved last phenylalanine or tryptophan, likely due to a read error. CDR3 bases: TGTGCCAGCAGCTTAGCCCTAAGCGGGGGCAAGCAGTACTAC. It yields the protein CASSLALSGGKQYY. This chain joins TRBV7-2 and TRBJ2-5; TRBD2 matches 8 bases. The CDR3 covers 14 residues. Germline values: CDR1 SGHTA, CDR2 FQGNSA. V trimming: 0 bases; J trimming: 11 bases; junction bases outside the gene matches: 8.

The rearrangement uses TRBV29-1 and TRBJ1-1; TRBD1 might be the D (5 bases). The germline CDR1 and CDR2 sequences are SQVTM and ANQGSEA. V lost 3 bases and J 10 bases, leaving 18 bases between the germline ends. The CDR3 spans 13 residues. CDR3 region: CSVDVGPPPRAFF. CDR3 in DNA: TGCAGCGTTGATGTGGGGCCGCCCCCTCGAGCTTTCTTT. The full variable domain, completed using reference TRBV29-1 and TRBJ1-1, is SAVISQKPSRDICQRGTSLTIQCQVDSQVTMMFWYRQQPGQSLTLIATANQGSEATYESGFVIDKFPISRPNLTFSTLTVSNMSPEDSSIYLCSVDVGPPPRAFFGQGTRLTVV.

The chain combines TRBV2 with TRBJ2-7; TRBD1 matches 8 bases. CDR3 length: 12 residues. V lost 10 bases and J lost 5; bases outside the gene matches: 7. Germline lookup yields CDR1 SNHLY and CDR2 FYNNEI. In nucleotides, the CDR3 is TGTGCCATCTTAGGACAGGGCAACGAGCAGTACTTC. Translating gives CAILGQGNEQYF. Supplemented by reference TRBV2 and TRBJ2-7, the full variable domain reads EPEVTQTPSHQVTQMGQEVILRCVPISNHLYFYWYRQILGQKVEFLVSFYNNEISEKSEIFDDQFSVERPDGSNFTLKIRSTKLEDSAMYFCAILGQGNEQYFGPGTRLTVT.

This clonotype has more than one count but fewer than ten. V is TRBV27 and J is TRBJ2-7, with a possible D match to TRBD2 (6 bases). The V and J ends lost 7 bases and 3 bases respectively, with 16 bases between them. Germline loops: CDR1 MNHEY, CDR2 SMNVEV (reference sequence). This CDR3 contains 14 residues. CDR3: CASISMRGVYEQYF. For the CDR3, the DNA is TGTGCCAGCATTTCCATGCGGGGAGTCTACGAGCAGTACTTC.

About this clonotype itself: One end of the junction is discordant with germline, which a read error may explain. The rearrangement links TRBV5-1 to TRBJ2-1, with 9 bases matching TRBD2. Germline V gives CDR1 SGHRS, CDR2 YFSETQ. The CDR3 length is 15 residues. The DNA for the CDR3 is TGCGCCAGCAGCCTTAGCGGGGGCTCCTACAGTGAGCAGTTCTTC. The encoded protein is CASSLSGGSYSEQFF.

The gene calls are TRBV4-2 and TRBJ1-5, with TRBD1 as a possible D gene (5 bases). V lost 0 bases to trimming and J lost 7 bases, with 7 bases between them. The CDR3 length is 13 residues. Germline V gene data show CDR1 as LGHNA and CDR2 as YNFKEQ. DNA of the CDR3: TGTGCCAGCAGCCAAGATTGGGGGCAGCCCCAGCATTTT. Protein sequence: CASSQDWGQPQHF.

CDR3 in amino acids: CSASTVDTQYF. In DNA form, the CDR3 reads TGCAGTGCGTCGACAGTAGATACGCAGTATTTT. The chain employs TRBV20-1 and TRBJ2-3; possibly TRBD1 for D (5 bases). The germline V gene has CDR1 DFQATT and CDR2 SNEGSKA (reference sequence). The CDR3 is 11 residues long. Trimming shortened V by 6 bases and J by 5 bases, and 9 bases separated the two germline ends.

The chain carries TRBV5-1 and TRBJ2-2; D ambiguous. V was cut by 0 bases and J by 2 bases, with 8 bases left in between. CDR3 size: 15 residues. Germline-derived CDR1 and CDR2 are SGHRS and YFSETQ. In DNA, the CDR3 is TGCGCCAGCAGCTTGGAAGTCCAAAACACCGGGGAGCTGTTTTTT. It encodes CASSLEVQNTGELFF.

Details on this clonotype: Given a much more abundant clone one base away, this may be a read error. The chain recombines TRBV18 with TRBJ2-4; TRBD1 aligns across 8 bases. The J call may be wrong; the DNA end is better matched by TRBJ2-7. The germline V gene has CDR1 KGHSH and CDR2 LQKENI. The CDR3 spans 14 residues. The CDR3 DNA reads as TGTGCCAGCCCACCCCAGGGGGCTTATTACGAGCAGTACTTC. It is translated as CASPPQGAYYEQYF.